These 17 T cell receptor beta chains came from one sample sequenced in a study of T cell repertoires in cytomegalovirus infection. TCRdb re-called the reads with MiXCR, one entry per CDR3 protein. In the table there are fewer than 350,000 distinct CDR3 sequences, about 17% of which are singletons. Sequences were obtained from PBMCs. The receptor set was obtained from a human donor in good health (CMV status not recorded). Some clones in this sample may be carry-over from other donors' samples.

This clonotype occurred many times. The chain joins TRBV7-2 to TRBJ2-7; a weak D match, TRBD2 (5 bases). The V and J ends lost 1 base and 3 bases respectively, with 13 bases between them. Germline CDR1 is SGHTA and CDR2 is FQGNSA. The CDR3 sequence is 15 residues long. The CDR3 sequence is CASSLVWTGDYEQYF. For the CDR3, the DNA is TGTGCCAGCAGCTTAGTCTGGACCGGGGACTACGAGCAGTACTTC.

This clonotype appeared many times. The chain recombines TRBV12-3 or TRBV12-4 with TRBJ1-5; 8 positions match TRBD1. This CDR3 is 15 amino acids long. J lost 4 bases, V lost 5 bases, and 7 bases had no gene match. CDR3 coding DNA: TGTGCCAGCAGTCCGGGACAGGCGCCAAATCAGCCCCAGCATTTT. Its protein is CASSPGQAPNQPQHF.

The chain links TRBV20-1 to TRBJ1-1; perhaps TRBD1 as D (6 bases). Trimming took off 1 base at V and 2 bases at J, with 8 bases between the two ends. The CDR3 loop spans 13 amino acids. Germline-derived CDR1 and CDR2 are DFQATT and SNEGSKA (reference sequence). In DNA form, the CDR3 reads TGCAGTGCTAGAGGCAGGGGAAACACTGAAGCTTTCTTT. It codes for CSARGRGNTEAFF.

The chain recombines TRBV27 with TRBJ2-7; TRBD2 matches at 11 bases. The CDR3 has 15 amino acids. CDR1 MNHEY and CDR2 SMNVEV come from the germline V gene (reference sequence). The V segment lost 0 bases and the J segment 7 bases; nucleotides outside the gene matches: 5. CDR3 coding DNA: TGTGCCAGCAGTTTATCTAGCGGGGGGGCGCGAGAGCAGTACTTC. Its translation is CASSLSSGGAREQYF.

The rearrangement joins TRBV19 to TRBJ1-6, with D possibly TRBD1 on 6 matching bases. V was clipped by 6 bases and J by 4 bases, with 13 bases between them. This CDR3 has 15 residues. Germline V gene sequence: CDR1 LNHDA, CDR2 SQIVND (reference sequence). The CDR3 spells CASRAGTPYNSPLHF. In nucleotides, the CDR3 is TGTGCCAGTAGAGCTGGGACACCTTATAATTCACCCCTCCACTTT.

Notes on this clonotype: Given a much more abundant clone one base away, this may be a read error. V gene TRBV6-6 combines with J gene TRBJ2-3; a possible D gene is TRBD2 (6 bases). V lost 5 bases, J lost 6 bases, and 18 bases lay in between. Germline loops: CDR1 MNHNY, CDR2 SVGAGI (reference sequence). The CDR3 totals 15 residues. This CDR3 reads CASSGIWGVRDTQYF. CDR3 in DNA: TGTGCCAGCAGTGGCATATGGGGGGTGAGGGATACGCAGTATTTT.

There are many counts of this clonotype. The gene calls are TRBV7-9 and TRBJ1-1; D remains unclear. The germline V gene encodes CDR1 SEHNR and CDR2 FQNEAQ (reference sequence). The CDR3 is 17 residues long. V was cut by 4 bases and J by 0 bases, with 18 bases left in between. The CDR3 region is CASSSALGRALNTEAFF. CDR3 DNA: TGTGCCAGCAGCTCTGCTCTTGGCAGAGCTTTGAACACTGAAGCTTTCTTT.

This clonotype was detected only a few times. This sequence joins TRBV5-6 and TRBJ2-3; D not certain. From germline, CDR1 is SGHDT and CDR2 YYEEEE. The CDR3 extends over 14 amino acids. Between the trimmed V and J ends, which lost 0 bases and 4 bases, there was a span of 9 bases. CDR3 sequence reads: CASSLGRRADTQYF. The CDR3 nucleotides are TGTGCCAGCAGCTTGGGACGAAGGGCAGATACGCAGTATTTT. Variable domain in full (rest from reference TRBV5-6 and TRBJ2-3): DAGVTQSPTHLIKTRGQQVTLRCSPKSGHDTVSWYQQALGQGPQFIFQYYEEEERQRGNFPDRFSGHQFPNYSSELNVNALLLGDSALYLCASSLGRRADTQYFGPGTRLTVL.

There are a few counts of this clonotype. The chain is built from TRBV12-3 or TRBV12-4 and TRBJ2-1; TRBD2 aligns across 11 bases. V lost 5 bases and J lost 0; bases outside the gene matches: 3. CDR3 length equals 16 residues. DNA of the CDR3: TGTGCCAGCAGTCGACTAGCGGGGAGCTCCTACAATGAGCAGTTCTTC. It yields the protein CASSRLAGSSYNEQFF.

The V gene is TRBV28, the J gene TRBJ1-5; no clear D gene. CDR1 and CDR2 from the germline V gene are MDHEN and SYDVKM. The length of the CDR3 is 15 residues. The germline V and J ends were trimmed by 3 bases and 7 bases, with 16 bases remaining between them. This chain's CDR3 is CASSFRRKLEQPQHF. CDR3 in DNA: TGTGCCAGCAGTTTTCGAAGGAAGTTGGAACAGCCCCAGCATTTT.

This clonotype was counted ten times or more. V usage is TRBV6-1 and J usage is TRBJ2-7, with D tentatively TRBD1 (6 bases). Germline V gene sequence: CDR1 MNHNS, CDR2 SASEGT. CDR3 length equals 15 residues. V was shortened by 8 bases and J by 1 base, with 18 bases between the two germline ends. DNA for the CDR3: TGTGCCAGCGGTGGGAAGGGGGTTACATCCTACGAGCAGTACTTC. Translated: CASGGKGVTSYEQYF.

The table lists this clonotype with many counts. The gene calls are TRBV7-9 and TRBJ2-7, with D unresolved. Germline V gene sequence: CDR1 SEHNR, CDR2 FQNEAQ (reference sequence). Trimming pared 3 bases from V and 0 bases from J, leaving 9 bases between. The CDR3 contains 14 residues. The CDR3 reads CASSFSPISYEQYF. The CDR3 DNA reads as TGTGCCAGCAGCTTCAGTCCGATCTCCTACGAGCAGTACTTC.

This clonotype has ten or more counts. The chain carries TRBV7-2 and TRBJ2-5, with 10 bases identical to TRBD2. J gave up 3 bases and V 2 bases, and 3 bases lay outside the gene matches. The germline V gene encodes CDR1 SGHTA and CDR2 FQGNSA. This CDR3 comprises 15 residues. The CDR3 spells CASSLRLAGEETQYF. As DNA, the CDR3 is TGTGCCAGCAGCTTACGGCTAGCGGGGGAAGAGACCCAGTACTTC.

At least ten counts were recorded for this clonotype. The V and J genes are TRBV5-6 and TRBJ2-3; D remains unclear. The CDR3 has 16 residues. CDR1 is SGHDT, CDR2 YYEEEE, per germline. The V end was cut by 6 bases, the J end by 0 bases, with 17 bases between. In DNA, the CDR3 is TGTGCCAGCACAGTAGACGGGCCGACAAGCACAGATACGCAGTATTTT. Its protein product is CASTVDGPTSTDTQYF.

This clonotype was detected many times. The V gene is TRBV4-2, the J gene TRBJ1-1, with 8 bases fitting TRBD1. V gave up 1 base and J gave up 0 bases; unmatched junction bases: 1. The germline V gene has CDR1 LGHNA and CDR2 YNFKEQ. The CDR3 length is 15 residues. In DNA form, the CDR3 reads TGTGCCAGCAGCCAAGGGGGACAGGTGAACACTGAAGCTTTCTTT. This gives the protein CASSQGGQVNTEAFF.

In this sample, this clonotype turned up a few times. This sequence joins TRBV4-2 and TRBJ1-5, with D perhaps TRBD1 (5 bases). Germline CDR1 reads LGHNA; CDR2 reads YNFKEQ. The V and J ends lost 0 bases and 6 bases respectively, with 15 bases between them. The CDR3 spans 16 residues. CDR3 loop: CASSQEWQGGIQPQHF. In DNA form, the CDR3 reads TGTGCCAGCAGCCAAGAGTGGCAGGGTGGTATTCAGCCCCAGCATTTT.

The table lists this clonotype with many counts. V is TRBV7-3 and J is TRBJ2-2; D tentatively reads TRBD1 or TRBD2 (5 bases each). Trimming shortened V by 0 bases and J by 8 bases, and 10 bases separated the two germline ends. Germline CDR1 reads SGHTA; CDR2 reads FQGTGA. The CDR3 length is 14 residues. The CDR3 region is CASSLTEGMGELFF. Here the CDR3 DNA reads TGTGCCAGCAGCTTAACCGAGGGGATGGGGGAGCTGTTTTTT.